Reported below is one T cell receptor beta chain. In the original processing: Estimation of nucleated cell counts was performed using reference gene primer amplification. Using immunoSEQ multiplex PCR, the repertoire was profiled, and TCRdb retains in-frame clones only, with some absent. V and J calls and clone size are given by that table; D and trimming were obtained from the DNA. In the table there are 110,000 to 150,000 clones, over 75% of which are singletons. The data were taken from a study of blood T cell repertoires in COVID-19. Study context: From the United States, Italy and Spain came samples of acute and convalescent COVID-19. Sample material is recorded as cDNA or gDNA derived from T cells, B-cell-depleted T cells, or PBMCs.

Germline CDR1 is SGHAT and CDR2 is FQDESV (reference sequence). J lost 1 base, V lost 5 bases, and 2 bases had no gene match. This CDR3 has 15 amino acids. This sequence joins TRBV11-1 and TRBJ2-1, with 10 bases aligning to TRBD2. This TCR derives from a woman aged 60 to 75 with active COVID-19. The sequencing input was peripheral blood. CDR3 amino acids: CASSPSGSSYNEQFF. The CDR3 DNA reads as TGTGCCAGCAGCCCTAGCGGGAGTTCCTACAATGAGCAGTTCTTC.